The source of this T cell receptor (beta chain) is a study of blood T cell repertoires in COVID-19. Study overall: The samples span acute and convalescent COVID-19 from the United States, Italy and Spain. PBMCs, B-cell-depleted T cells, or T cells were the source of the cDNA or gDNA that made up the material.

V lost 4 bases and J lost 0, with 15 bases in between. CDR1 and CDR2 from the germline V gene are SGHNT and YYREEE (reference sequence). The CDR3 runs 16 residues. This clone was seen only a few times. Per the original methods: Estimates of nucleated cell counts were drawn from the amplification of reference gene primers. The assay was immunoSEQ multiplex PCR, and TCRdb's table has in-frame clones only and misses some. V, J and clone size were drawn from that table, and D and trimming were deduced from the DNA. The sample carries fewer than 150,000 clones, approximately 77% recorded once. The sequencing input was peripheral blood. The source of this sequence is a man older than 75 with acute or convalescent COVID-19. The chain has TRBV5-4 and TRBJ2-3, with a weak D call TRBD2 (6 bases). The DNA of the CDR3 is TGTGCCAGCAGCGAACGTCAACGGGGGAGCACAGATACGCAGTATTTT. The encoded protein is CASSERQRGSTDTQYF. The complete variable domain, with remaining parts taken from reference TRBV5-4 and TRBJ2-3, reads ETGVTQSPTHLIKTRGQQVTLRCSSQSGHNTVSWYQQALGQGPQFIFQYYREEENGRGNFPPRFSGLQFPNYSSELNVNALELDDSALYLCASSERQRGSTDTQYFGPGTRLTVL.